These T cell receptor beta chains were read from a single sample in a study of T cell responses to AZD1222 COVID-19 vaccine. The table came from immunoSEQ multiplex PCR; TCRdb's copy has only in-frame clones and leaves some out. The table has roughly 140,000 clones, 80% to 85% seen once. Sequenced here: peripheral blood, sampled on day 0 of MenACWY control vaccination. The source of these receptors is an adult in good health. The CDR3 runs from the conserved cysteine through the conserved F or W. The order of the fields is clone size, J gene, V gene, D gene, CDR3 protein, CDR3 DNA. D genes are given only for firm matches. Some rows have no size entry. The others give once, few or many, or a class for an expanded clone.

size: once; J: TRBJ1-2; V: TRBV23-1; D: TRBD1; CDR3: CASGLNGTAYGYTF; DNA: TGCGCCAGCGGCCTGAACGGGACAGCCTATGGCTACACCTTC
size: -; J: TRBJ1-2; V: TRBV5-1; D: -; CDR3: CASSFTGTLNYGYTF; DNA: TGCGCCAGCAGCTTTACAGGAACATTGAACTATGGCTACACCTTC
size: -; J: TRBJ1-1; V: TRBV3-1/TRBV3-2; D: TRBD1; CDR3: CASSQAGGGNTEAFF; DNA: TGTGCCAGCAGCCAAGCAGGGGGCGGGAACACTGAAGCTTTCTTT
size: -; J: TRBJ1-1; V: TRBV5-5; D: -; CDR3: CASSLRQNTEAFF; DNA: TGTGCCAGCAGCTTAAGACAGAACACTGAAGCTTTCTTT
size: -; J: TRBJ2-2; V: TRBV28; D: -; CDR3: CASSLMGRNTGELFF; DNA: TGTGCCAGCAGTCTTATGGGAAGGAACACCGGGGAGCTGTTTTTT
size: -; J: TRBJ2-3; V: TRBV9; D: -; CDR3: CASSLPWQGGDTQYF; DNA: TGTGCCAGCAGCCTCCCATGGCAGGGAGGAGATACGCAGTATTTT
size: -; J: TRBJ1-6; V: TRBV13; D: TRBD1; CDR3: CASSLYLDRGSPLHF; DNA: TGTGCCAGCAGCTTATATCTGGACAGGGGATCACCCCTCCACTTT
size: -; J: TRBJ2-3; V: TRBV7-3; D: TRBD2; CDR3: CASSLSGGRTDTQYF; DNA: TGTGCCAGCAGCTTAAGCGGGGGAAGAACAGATACGCAGTATTTT
size: -; J: TRBJ1-2; V: TRBV14; D: TRBD1; CDR3: CASSTTRTGAHYGYTF; DNA: TGTGCCAGCAGCACGACTCGGACAGGGGCGCACTATGGCTACACCTTC
size: -; J: TRBJ2-2; V: TRBV6-1; D: -; CDR3: CASSEEVRARTPNTGELFF; DNA: TGTGCCAGCAGTGAAGAGGTTAGGGCCCGGACACCTAACACCGGGGAGCTGTTTTTT
size: -; J: TRBJ1-1; V: TRBV5-4; D: -; CDR3: CASSLWGTYTEAFF; DNA: TGTGCCAGCAGCTTATGGGGGACGTACACTGAAGCTTTCTTT
size: -; J: TRBJ1-1; V: TRBV5-1; D: -; CDR3: CASSFDVLNTEAFF; DNA: TGCGCCAGCAGCTTCGATGTCTTGAACACTGAAGCTTTCTTT
size: -; J: TRBJ2-1; V: TRBV28; D: TRBD2; CDR3: CASTPTGTTYNEQFF; DNA: TGTGCCAGCACCCCTACCGGGACTACCTACAATGAGCAGTTCTTC
size: -; J: TRBJ2-1; V: TRBV6-5; D: TRBD1; CDR3: CASRQGPYNEQFF; DNA: TGTGCCAGCAGACAGGGGCCGTACAATGAGCAGTTCTTC
size: -; J: TRBJ1-6; V: TRBV4-1; D: -; CDR3: CASSQATHMRASGYNSPLHF; DNA: TGCGCCAGCAGCCAAGCGACCCACATGAGGGCCTCGGGCTATAATTCACCCCTCCACTTT
size: -; J: TRBJ2-3; V: TRBV15; D: TRBD2; CDR3: CATSRAQPPVAGVESTQYF; DNA: TGTGCCACCAGCAGAGCCCAACCACCAGTAGCGGGGGTGGAGAGCACGCAGTATTTT
size: -; J: TRBJ1-2; V: TRBV9; D: TRBD1; CDR3: CASSPALLGTGGYYGYTF; DNA: TGTGCCAGCAGCCCCGCCCTCCTGGGGACAGGGGGATACTATGGCTACACCTTC
size: -; J: TRBJ1-5; V: TRBV6-5; D: -; CDR3: CASSSRERNQPQHF; DNA: TGTGCCAGCAGCTCTCGAGAAAGGAATCAGCCCCAGCATTTT
size: -; J: TRBJ2-1; V: TRBV4-1; D: -; CDR3: CASRKYGARNEQFF; DNA: TGCGCCAGCAGAAAGTACGGGGCGCGTAATGAGCAGTTCTTC
size: -; J: TRBJ1-4; V: TRBV11-2; D: -; CDR3: CASSLDRLGGAGEKLFF; DNA: TGTGCCAGCAGCTTAGATCGGTTAGGGGGGGCCGGAGAAAAACTGTTTTTT
size: -; J: TRBJ1-1; V: TRBV24-1; D: -; CDR3: CATSDPGVMEAFF; DNA: TGTGCCACCAGTGATCCAGGTGTGATGGAAGCTTTCTTT
size: -; J: TRBJ2-1; V: TRBV14; D: TRBD2; CDR3: CASSQVAGGHRNEQFF; DNA: TGTGCCAGCAGCCAAGTGGCGGGGGGGCATAGGAATGAGCAGTTCTTC
size: -; J: TRBJ1-6; V: TRBV4-1; D: -; CDR3: CASSQDQILGSPLHF; DNA: TGCGCCAGCAGCCAAGATCAGATTCTGGGATCACCCCTCCACTTT
size: -; J: TRBJ2-5; V: TRBV5-6; D: TRBD1; CDR3: CASRYRGPQETQYF; DNA: TGTGCCAGCAGATACAGGGGGCCCCAAGAGACCCAGTACTTC
size: few; J: TRBJ1-6; V: TRBV19; D: -; CDR3: CASTTREYNSPLHF; DNA: TGTGCCAGCACAACCCGGGAGTATAATTCACCCCTCCACTTT
size: once; J: TRBJ1-2; V: TRBV7-9; D: TRBD1; CDR3: CASSYSGGAVANYGYTF; DNA: TGTGCCAGCAGCTACTCAGGGGGCGCCGTAGCTAACTATGGCTACACCTTC
size: -; J: TRBJ2-3; V: TRBV2; D: -; CDR3: CASIPPSQTDTQYF; DNA: TGTGCCAGCATACCCCCTTCGCAGACAGATACGCAGTATTTT
size: once; J: TRBJ1-5; V: TRBV15; D: -; CDR3: CATSREQNQPQHF; DNA: TGTGCCACCAGCAGAGAACAGAATCAGCCCCAGCATTTT
size: once; J: TRBJ1-6; V: TRBV6-5; D: -; CDR3: CASSSLKSSYNSPLHF; DNA: TGTGCCAGCAGTTCTCTTAAGAGCTCCTATAATTCACCCCTCCACTTT
size: few; J: TRBJ1-4; V: TRBV6-4; D: -; CDR3: CASSEGRATNEKLFF; DNA: TGTGCCAGCAGTGAGGGAAGGGCAACTAATGAAAAACTGTTTTTT
size: -; J: TRBJ2-3; V: TRBV10-3; D: -; CDR3: CAIGLPSTDTQYF; DNA: TGTGCCATTGGGTTACCTAGCACAGATACGCAGTATTTT
size: -; J: TRBJ1-1; V: TRBV7-9; D: -; CDR3: CASSLNAQKAFF; DNA: TGTGCCAGCAGCTTAAACGCCCAGAAAGCTTTCTTT
size: -; J: TRBJ2-2; V: TRBV19; D: TRBD1; CDR3: CASSRRTGDSGELFF; DNA: TGTGCCAGTAGTAGGCGGACAGGGGATTCCGGGGAGCTGTTTTTT
size: -; J: TRBJ2-7; V: TRBV5-4; D: -; CDR3: CASSLYRSSYEQYF; DNA: TGTGCCAGCAGCTTGTACAGGAGCTCCTACGAGCAGTACTTC
size: -; J: TRBJ1-1; V: TRBV11-1; D: -; CDR3: CASSPRALNTEAFF; DNA: TGTGCCAGCAGCCCCCGGGCGCTGAACACTGAAGCTTTCTTT
size: -; J: TRBJ2-7; V: TRBV5-1; D: -; CDR3: CASSPVGDRPSKGYEQYF; DNA: TGCGCCAGCAGCCCGGTCGGAGACAGACCCAGTAAAGGCTACGAGCAGTACTTC
size: once; J: TRBJ2-3; V: TRBV7-9; D: TRBD2; CDR3: CASSKTSGGPDTQYF; DNA: TGTGCCAGCAGCAAGACTAGCGGGGGACCAGATACGCAGTATTTT
size: -; J: TRBJ2-7; V: TRBV5-4; D: -; CDR3: CASSSSYEQYF; DNA: TGTGCCAGCAGCTCCTCCTACGAGCAGTACTTC
size: -; J: TRBJ1-1; V: TRBV10-3; D: -; CDR3: CAISDREATEAFF; DNA: TGTGCCATCAGTGACAGGGAGGCCACTGAAGCTTTCTTT
size: -; J: TRBJ1-5; V: TRBV19; D: -; CDR3: CASRAVNQPQHF; DNA: TGTGCCAGTAGAGCTGTAAATCAGCCCCAGCATTTT
size: few; J: TRBJ1-3; V: TRBV6-5; D: -; CDR3: CASSTSQNGNTIYF; DNA: TGTGCCAGCAGCACATCACAAAATGGAAACACCATATATTTT
size: -; J: TRBJ1-1; V: TRBV4-2; D: -; CDR3: CASSQPSENTEAFF; DNA: TGTGCCAGCAGCCAACCGAGTGAGAACACTGAAGCTTTCTTT
size: -; J: TRBJ2-7; V: TRBV2; D: -; CDR3: CASSTPFSTYEQYF; DNA: TGTGCCAGCAGTACACCTTTCTCAACCTACGAGCAGTACTTC
size: -; J: TRBJ2-2; V: TRBV2; D: TRBD2; CDR3: CASRSGGWNTGELFF; DNA: TGTGCCAGCAGGTCGGGGGGGTGGAACACCGGGGAGCTGTTTTTT
size: -; J: TRBJ1-1; V: TRBV6-5; D: -; CDR3: CASTGRTNTEAFF; DNA: TGTGCCAGCACCGGGAGGACGAACACTGAAGCTTTCTTT
size: -; J: TRBJ1-2; V: TRBV25-1; D: TRBD1; CDR3: CASSASGGGGHRTF; DNA: TGTGCCAGCAGTGCCTCCGGGGGAGGGGGCCATCGCACCTTC
size: few; J: TRBJ1-2; V: TRBV29-1; D: -; CDR3: CSVDSPGSRYGYTF; DNA: TGCAGCGTTGATTCCCCGGGCAGCCGGTATGGCTACACCTTC
size: -; J: TRBJ2-5; V: TRBV13; D: TRBD2; CDR3: CASSRGGAGGPDQYF; DNA: TGTGCCAGCAGCCGAGGCGGAGCGGGGGGGCCAGACCAGTACTTC
size: few; J: TRBJ2-1; V: TRBV7-9; D: TRBD1; CDR3: CASSLGTGVDEQFF; DNA: TGTGCCAGCAGCTTAGGGACAGGGGTCGATGAGCAGTTCTTC
size: -; J: TRBJ2-7; V: TRBV5-1; D: TRBD1; CDR3: CASSLDHTGDNEQYF; DNA: TGCGCCAGCAGCTTGGATCACACAGGGGACAACGAGCAGTACTTC
size: -; J: TRBJ2-5; V: TRBV19; D: -; CDR3: CASSIAVRSRETQYF; DNA: TGTGCCAGTAGTATAGCCGTCAGGTCTCGCGAGACCCAGTACTTC
size: -; J: TRBJ1-3; V: TRBV5-5; D: TRBD1; CDR3: CASSRRDRGYTSGNTIYF; DNA: TGTGCCAGCAGCCGCCGGGACAGGGGGTATACCTCTGGAAACACCATATATTTT
size: -; J: TRBJ2-5; V: TRBV5-1; D: TRBD2; CDR3: CASSFGASGGSETQYF; DNA: TGCGCCAGCAGCTTTGGAGCTAGCGGGGGGTCGGAGACCCAGTACTTC
size: -; J: TRBJ1-2; V: TRBV7-8; D: TRBD1; CDR3: CASSSVPGTVAGYTF; DNA: TGTGCCAGCAGCTCCGTTCCCGGGACAGTTGCTGGCTACACCTTC
size: once; J: TRBJ2-2; V: TRBV2; D: -; CDR3: CASSGFSRGATGELFF; DNA: TGTGCCAGCAGTGGGTTCAGCCGGGGGGCGACCGGGGAGCTGTTTTTT
size: -; J: TRBJ1-1; V: TRBV10-2; D: TRBD1; CDR3: CATKDRGGTNTEAFF; DNA: TGCGCCACCAAAGACAGGGGGGGAACCAACACTGAAGCTTTCTTT
size: -; J: TRBJ1-1; V: TRBV5-1; D: TRBD1; CDR3: CASTSTGAELTEAFF; DNA: TGCGCCAGCACCTCGACAGGGGCCGAACTCACTGAAGCTTTCTTT
size: once; J: TRBJ1-2; V: TRBV5-1; D: TRBD1; CDR3: CASSSGTGDPGAGYTF; DNA: TGCGCCAGCAGCTCCGGGACAGGGGACCCTGGGGCTGGCTACACCTTC
size: -; J: TRBJ2-3; V: TRBV27; D: -; CDR3: CASSPQGSTDTQYF; DNA: TGTGCCAGCAGTCCGCAGGGCAGCACAGATACGCAGTATTTT